Here is one T cell receptor beta chain with its context. Antigen specificity is unknown. These data come from a study of siplizumab effects on memory and regulatory T cells. Whole-study findings and limits: No functional test confirmed suppression by proliferating siplizumab-culture Tregs. With siplizumab, Treg-derived clones averaged around 69% of mappable alloreactive CD4+ clones, versus roughly 27% in controls.

V lost 2 bases and J lost 10; bases outside the gene matches: 20. The CDR3 consists of 18 residues. From germline, CDR1 is MNHNS and CDR2 SASEGT. Only in-frame clones appear in the TCRdb table, and some are missing; sequencing was by immunoSEQ multiplex PCR. Of approximately 100,000 clones in the sample, just under 95% are singletons; the top ten hold around 0.16%. The J gene is TRBJ1-5, the V gene TRBV6-1, with TRBD1 matching 7 bases. What was sequenced was non-Treg CD4+ T cells sorted from blood. This clonotype was sampled from a human donor in good health. As DNA, the CDR3 is TGTGCCAGCAGTGAAACTCTGCGTCGTACAGGGGATCGCCCACCCCAGCATTTT. Translation: CASSETLRRTGDRPPQHF.